This TCR beta chain was sequenced for a study of early stage breast cancer tumors. V lost 2 bases, J lost 8 bases, and 18 bases lay in between. The CDR3 loop spans 15 amino acids. The germline V gene has CDR1 MNHEY and CDR2 SMNVEV (reference sequence). This clone has just a few counts. TCRdb keeps only in-frame clones here, not all; method: immunoSEQ multiplex PCR. The sample includes approximately 33,000 clones, approximately 70% of them seen just once. Sequenced sample: blood. The rearrangement joins TRBV27 to TRBJ1-2; no firm D call. The origin of this receptor is a person aged 35 to 50 with breast cancer. The CDR3 nucleotides are TGTGCCAGCAGTTTACACGAACGGGCCAGAGGAGGCTACACCTTC. It yields the protein CASSLHERARGGYTF.